The clone carrying this T cell receptor (beta chain) was detected once. The junction does not match germline at one end; this may be a read error. The data are from a study of OX40 agonist ivuxolimab in advanced cancers. Germline V gene sequence: CDR1 SGHDN, CDR2 FVKESK. The CDR3 runs to 14 residues. Sequencing was performed with immunoSEQ multiplex PCR; in TCRdb, only in-frame clones are kept and a portion is missing. The sample has about 68,000 clones; about 91% are singletons. The chain recombines TRBV14 with TRBJ2-7; 15 nucleotides match TRBD2. The sample in question was CD4+ or CD8+ T cells sorted from blood, obtained in a trial of the OX40 agonist ivuxolimab. The receptor's source is an adult with an advanced solid tumor such as melanoma, head and neck, liver or kidney cancer. The CDR3 DNA reads as TGTGCCAGCAGTCGCACCGGGACTAGCGGGAGGTCGATCTTC. This encodes CASSRTGTSGRSIF. Supplemented by reference TRBV14 and TRBJ2-7, the full variable domain reads EAGVTQFPSHSVIEKGQTVTLRCDPISGHDNLYWYRRVMGKEIKFLLHFVKESKQDESGMPNNRFLAERTGGTYSTLKVQPAELEDSGVYFCASSRTGTSGRSIFGPGTRLTVT.